The rows below give T cell receptor beta chains drawn from one sample of a study of blood T cell repertoires in COVID-19. Some clones are missing from TCRdb's copy, which holds only in-frame ones; the method was immunoSEQ multiplex PCR. The top ten clones hold 20% to 25% of a sample with over 55,000 clones, roughly 85% of them seen once. Sequencing was carried out using peripheral blood. The receptors were sampled from a middle-aged man with acute or convalescent COVID-19. Each CDR3 is given with its conserved first and last residue. Each record gives: clone size, D gene, J gene, V gene, CDR3 protein, CDR3 DNA. The D gene is left open where the match is weak. Size values are once, few and many counts, or a class for expanded clones, and some rows have none.

-	TRBD1	TRBJ1-2	TRBV12-5	CASGLSRQGNHGYTF	TGTGCTAGTGGTTTGTCTCGACAGGGAAATCATGGCTACACCTTC
-	-	TRBJ1-2	TRBV6-1	CASSDRGALGGYTF	TGTGCCAGCAGTGATCGGGGGGCTTTGGGCGGCTACACCTTC
-	TRBD2	TRBJ2-1	TRBV7-3	CASSLGGTTNEQFF	TGTGCCAGCAGCTTGGGGGGGACTACCAATGAGCAGTTCTTC
-	-	TRBJ2-5	TRBV12-5	CASGEGGRETQYF	TGTGCTAGTGGTGAGGGAGGCAGAGAGACCCAGTACTTC
-	TRBD2	TRBJ2-1	TRBV30	CAWSVQEFGGGATNEQFF	TGTGCCTGGAGTGTACAAGAATTCGGCGGGGGGGCGACAAATGAGCAGTTCTTC
few	-	TRBJ1-3	TRBV30	CAWSQGISGNTIYF	TGTGCCTGGAGTCAGGGGATCTCTGGAAACACCATATATTTT
-	TRBD1	TRBJ2-1	TRBV6-1	CASSKDLPRTGGYNEQFF	TGTGCCAGCAGTAAAGACCTTCCGAGGACAGGGGGATACAATGAGCAGTTCTTC
-	-	TRBJ1-6	TRBV28	CASSLGGLVSPLHF	TGTGCCAGCAGTTTAGGAGGGTTAGTTTCACCCCTCCACTTT
-	TRBD1	TRBJ1-6	TRBV2	CASRATGGSYNSPLHF	TGTGCCAGCAGGGCTACAGGGGGGTCCTATAATTCACCCCTCCACTTT
-	-	TRBJ1-3	TRBV9	CASSARVISSGNTIYF	TGTGCCAGCAGCGCACGGGTCATCTCCTCTGGAAACACCATATATTTT
-	TRBD1	TRBJ1-1	TRBV6-1	CASSDFYGQDTEAFF	TGTGCCAGCAGTGATTTTTACGGACAGGACACTGAAGCTTTCTTT
-	TRBD1	TRBJ2-3	TRBV7-8	CASSLVTGGPTDTQYF	TGTGCCAGCAGCTTAGTGACAGGGGGCCCCACAGATACGCAGTATTTT
-	-	TRBJ2-4	TRBV5-1	CASSLGELPRGLAKNIQYF	TGCGCCAGCAGCTTGGGTGAACTCCCGCGGGGGCTAGCCAAAAACATTCAGTACTTC
-	-	TRBJ1-1	TRBV15	CATSRDPTRLGVF	TGTGCCACCAGCAGAGATCCTACAAGACTAGGGGTCTTT
-	TRBD1	TRBJ1-3	TRBV13	CASSLGTGLPNSGNTIYF	TGTGCCAGCAGCTTAGGGACAGGGCTACCTAATTCTGGAAACACCATATATTTT
-	-	TRBJ1-5	TRBV10-3	CAISEAEYSNQPQHF	TGTGCCATCAGTGAGGCCGAGTATAGCAATCAGCCCCAGCATTTT
-	-	TRBJ1-1	TRBV5-1	CASSLVGDEVEAFF	TGCGCCAGCAGCTTGGTAGGGGATGAGGTTGAAGCTTTCTTT
-	-	TRBJ1-2	TRBV3-1/TRBV3-2	CASSRTDSGYTF	TGTGCCAGCAGCCGGACAGATTCTGGCTACACCTTC
once	-	TRBJ2-3	TRBV3-1/TRBV3-2	CASSQAPADTQYF	TGTGCCAGCAGCCAAGCCCCGGCAGATACGCAGTATTTT
-	TRBD2	TRBJ2-1	TRBV5-1	CASSLPGLATSSYNEQFF	TGCGCCAGCAGCTTGCCCGGACTAGCGACGAGCTCCTACAATGAGCAGTTCTTC
-	TRBD2	TRBJ2-2	TRBV2	CASRAAEGLAGGATGELFF	TGTGCCAGCAGGGCGGCCGAAGGACTAGCGGGGGGCGCAACCGGGGAGCTGTTTTTT
-	TRBD2	TRBJ2-7	TRBV5-1	CASSASGGASSYEQYF	TGCGCCAGCAGCGCCTCCGGGGGGGCTAGCTCCTACGAGCAGTACTTC